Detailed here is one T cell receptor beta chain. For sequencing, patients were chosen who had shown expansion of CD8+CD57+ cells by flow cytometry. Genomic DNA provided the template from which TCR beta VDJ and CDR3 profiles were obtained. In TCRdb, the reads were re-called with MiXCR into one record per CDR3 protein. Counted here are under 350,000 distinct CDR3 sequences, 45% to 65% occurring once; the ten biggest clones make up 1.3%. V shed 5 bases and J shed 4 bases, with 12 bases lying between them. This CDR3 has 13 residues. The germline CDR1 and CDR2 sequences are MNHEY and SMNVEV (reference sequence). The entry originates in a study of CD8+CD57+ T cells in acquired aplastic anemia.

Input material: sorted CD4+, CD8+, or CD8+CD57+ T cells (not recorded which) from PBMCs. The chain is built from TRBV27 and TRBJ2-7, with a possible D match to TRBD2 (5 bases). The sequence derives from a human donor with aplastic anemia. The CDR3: CASSGNGGYEQYF. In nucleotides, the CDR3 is TGTGCCAGCAGTGGAAATGGCGGGTACGAGCAGTACTTC.